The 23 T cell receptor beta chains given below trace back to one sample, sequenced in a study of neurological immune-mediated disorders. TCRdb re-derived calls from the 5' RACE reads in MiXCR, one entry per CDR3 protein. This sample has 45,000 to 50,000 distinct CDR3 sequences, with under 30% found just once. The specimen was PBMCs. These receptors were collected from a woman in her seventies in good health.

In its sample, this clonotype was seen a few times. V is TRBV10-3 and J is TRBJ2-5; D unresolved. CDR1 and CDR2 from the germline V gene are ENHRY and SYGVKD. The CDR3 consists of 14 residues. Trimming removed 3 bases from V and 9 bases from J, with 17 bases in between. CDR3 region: CAISDSAFERSQYF. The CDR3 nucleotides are TGTGCCATCAGTGACAGTGCGTTTGAAAGGTCCCAGTACTTC.

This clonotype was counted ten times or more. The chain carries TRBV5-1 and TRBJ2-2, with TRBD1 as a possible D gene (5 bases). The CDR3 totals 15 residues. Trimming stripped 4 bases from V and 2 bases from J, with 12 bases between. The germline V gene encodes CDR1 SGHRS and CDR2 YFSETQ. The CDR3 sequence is CASSPQGTNTGELFF. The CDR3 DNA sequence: TGCGCCAGCAGCCCCCAGGGTACCAACACCGGGGAGCTGTTTTTT.

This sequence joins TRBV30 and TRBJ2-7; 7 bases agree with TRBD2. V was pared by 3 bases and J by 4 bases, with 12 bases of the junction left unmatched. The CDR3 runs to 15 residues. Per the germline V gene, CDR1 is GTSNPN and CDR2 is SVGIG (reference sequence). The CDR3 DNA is TGTGCCTGGAGGAGATCTAGCGGTTTTGGGTACGAGCAGTACTTC. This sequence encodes CAWRRSSGFGYEQYF.

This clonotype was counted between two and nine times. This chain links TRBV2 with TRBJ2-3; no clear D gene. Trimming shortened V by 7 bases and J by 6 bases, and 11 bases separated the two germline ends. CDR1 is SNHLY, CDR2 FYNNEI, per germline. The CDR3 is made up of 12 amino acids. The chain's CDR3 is CASTPTEDTQYF. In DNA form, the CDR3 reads TGTGCCAGCACCCCCACCGAGGATACGCAGTATTTT.

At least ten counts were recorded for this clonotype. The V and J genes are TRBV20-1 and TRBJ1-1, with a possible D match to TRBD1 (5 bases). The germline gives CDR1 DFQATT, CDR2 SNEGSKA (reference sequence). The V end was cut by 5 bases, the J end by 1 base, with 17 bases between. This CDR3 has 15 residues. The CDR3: CSAPAHHQGNTEAFF. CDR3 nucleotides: TGCAGTGCTCCCGCCCATCATCAGGGGAACACTGAAGCTTTCTTT.

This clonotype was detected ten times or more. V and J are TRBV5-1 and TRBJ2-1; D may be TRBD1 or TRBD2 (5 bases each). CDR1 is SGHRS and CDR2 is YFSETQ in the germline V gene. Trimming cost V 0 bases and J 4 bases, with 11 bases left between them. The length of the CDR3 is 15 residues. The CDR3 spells CASSLAEGLYNEQFF. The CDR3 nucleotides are TGCGCCAGCAGCTTGGCTGAGGGGCTTTACAATGAGCAGTTCTTC.

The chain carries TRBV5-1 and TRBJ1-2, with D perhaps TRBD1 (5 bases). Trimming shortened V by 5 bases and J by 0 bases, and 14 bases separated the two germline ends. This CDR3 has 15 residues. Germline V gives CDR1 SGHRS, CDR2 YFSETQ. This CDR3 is CASREGTRANYGYTF. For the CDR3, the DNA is TGCGCCAGCAGAGAAGGAACCAGGGCTAACTATGGCTACACCTTC.

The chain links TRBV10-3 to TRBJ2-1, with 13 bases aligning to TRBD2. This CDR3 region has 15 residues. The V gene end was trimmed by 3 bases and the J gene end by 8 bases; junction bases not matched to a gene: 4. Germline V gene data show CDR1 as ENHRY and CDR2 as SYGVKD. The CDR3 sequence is CAISDSTSGRYEQFF. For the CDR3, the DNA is TGTGCCATCAGTGATTCGACTAGCGGGAGGTATGAGCAGTTCTTC.

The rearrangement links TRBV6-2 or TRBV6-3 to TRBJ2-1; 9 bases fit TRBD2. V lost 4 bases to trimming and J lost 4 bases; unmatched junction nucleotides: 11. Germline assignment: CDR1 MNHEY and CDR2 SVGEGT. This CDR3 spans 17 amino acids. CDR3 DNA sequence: TGTGCCAGCAGTTCTAGGAGAAGAGCGGGGGGATACAATGAGCAGTTCTTC. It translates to CASSSRRRAGGYNEQFF.

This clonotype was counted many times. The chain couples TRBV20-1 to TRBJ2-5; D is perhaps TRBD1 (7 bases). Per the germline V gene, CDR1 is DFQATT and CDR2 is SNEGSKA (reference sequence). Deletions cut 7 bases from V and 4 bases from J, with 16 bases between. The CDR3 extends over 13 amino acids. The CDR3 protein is CSVQGQGGETQYF. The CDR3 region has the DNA TGCAGTGTCCAGGGGCAGGGGGGAGAGACCCAGTACTTC.

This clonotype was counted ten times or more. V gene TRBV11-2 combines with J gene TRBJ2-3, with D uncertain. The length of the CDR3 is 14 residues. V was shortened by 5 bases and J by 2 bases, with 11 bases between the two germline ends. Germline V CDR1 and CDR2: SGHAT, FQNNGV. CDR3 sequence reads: CASSPGRHTDTQYF. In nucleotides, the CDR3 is TGTGCCAGCAGCCCAGGACGGCACACAGATACGCAGTATTTT.

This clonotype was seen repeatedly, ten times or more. The CDR3 loop is CASSLGAGGNTEAFF. In DNA form, the CDR3 reads TGCGCCAGCAGCTTGGGAGCCGGGGGGAACACTGAAGCTTTCTTT. J is TRBJ1-1 and V is TRBV5-1, with a possible D match to TRBD1 (5 bases). Trimming took 0 bases from V and 1 from J, leaving 10 bases between them. Germline loops: CDR1 SGHRS, CDR2 YFSETQ. This CDR3 region has 15 residues. The variable domain in full, completed from reference TRBV5-1 and TRBJ1-1, reads KAGVTQTPRYLIKTRGQQVTLSCSPISGHRSVSWYQQTPGQGLQFLFEYFSETQRNKGNFPGRFSGRQFSNSRSEMNVSTLELGDSALYLCASSLGAGGNTEAFFGQGTRLTVV.

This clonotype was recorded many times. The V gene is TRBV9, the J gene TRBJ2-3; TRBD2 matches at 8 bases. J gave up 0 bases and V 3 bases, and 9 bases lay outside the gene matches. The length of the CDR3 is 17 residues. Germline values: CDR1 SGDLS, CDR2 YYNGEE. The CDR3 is CASSEGLGGGSTDTQYF. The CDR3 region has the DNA TGTGCCAGCAGCGAAGGCCTCGGGGGGGGAAGCACAGATACGCAGTATTTT.

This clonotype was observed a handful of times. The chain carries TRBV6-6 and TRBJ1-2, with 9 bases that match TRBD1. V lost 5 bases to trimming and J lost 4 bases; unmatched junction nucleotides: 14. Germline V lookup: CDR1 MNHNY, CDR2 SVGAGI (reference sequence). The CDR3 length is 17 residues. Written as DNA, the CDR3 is TGTGCCAGCAGTAGGGCCACGGGGACAGGGAGCGGCTATGGCTACACCTTC. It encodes CASSRATGTGSGYGYTF.

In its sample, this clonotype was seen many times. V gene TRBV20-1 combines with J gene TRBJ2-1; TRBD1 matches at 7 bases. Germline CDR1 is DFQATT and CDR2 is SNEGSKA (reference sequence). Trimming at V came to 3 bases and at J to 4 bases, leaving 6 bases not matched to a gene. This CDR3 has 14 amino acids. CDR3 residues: CSASLGGSYNEQFF. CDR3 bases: TGCAGTGCTAGTCTAGGGGGCTCGTACAATGAGCAGTTCTTC.

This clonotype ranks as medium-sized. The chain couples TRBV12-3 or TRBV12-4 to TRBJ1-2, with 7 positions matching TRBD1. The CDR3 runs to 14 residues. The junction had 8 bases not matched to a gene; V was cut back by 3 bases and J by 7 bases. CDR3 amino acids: CASSFHDRAGGYTF. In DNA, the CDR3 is TGTGCCAGCAGTTTCCATGACAGGGCGGGTGGCTACACCTTC.

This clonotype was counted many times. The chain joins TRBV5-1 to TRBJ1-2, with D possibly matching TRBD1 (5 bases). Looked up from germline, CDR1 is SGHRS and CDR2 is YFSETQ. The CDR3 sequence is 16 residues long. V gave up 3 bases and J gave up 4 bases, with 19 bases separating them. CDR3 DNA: TGCGCCAGCAGCTCATCCCTTCCCTCTGGGGCCTATGGCTACACCTTC. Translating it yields CASSSSLPSGAYGYTF.

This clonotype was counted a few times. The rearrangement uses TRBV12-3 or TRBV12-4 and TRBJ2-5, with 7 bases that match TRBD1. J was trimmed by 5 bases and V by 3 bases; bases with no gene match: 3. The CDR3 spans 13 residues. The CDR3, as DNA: TGTGCCAGCAGTTTCGAGGACAGGGAGACCCAGTACTTC. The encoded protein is CASSFEDRETQYF.

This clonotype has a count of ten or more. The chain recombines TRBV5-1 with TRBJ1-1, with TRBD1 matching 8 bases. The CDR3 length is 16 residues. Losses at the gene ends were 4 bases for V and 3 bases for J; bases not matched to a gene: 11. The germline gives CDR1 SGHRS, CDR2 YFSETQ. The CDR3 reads CASSPDRAAGYTEAFF. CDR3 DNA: TGCGCCAGCAGCCCGGACAGGGCAGCGGGGTACACTGAAGCTTTCTTT.

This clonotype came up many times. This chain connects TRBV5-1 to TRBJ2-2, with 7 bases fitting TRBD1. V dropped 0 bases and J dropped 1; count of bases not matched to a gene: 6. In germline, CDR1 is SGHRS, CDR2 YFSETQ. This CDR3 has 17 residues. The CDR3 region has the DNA TGCGCCAGCAGCTTGGCCCCCGACAGGGTGAACACCGGGGAGCTGTTTTTT. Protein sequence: CASSLAPDRVNTGELFF.

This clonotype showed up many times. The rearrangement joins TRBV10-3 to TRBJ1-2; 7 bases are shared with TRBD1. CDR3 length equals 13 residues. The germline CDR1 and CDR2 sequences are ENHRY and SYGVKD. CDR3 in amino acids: CAIRQGRNYGYTF. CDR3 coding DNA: TGTGCAATTCGACAGGGCCGTAACTATGGCTACACCTTC.

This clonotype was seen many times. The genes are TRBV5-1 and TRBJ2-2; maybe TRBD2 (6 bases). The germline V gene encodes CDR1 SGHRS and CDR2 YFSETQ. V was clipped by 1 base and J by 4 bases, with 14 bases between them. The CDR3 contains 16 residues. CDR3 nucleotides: TGCGCCAGCAGCTTGCTCGGGAGATCGAGCACCGGGGAGCTGTTTTTT. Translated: CASSLLGRSSTGELFF.

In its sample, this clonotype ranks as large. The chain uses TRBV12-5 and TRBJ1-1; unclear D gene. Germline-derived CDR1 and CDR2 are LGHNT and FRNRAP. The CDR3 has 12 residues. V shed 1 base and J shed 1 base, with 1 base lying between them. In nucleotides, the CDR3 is TGTGCTAGTGGTTTGGCGAACACTGAAGCTTTCTTT. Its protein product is CASGLANTEAFF.